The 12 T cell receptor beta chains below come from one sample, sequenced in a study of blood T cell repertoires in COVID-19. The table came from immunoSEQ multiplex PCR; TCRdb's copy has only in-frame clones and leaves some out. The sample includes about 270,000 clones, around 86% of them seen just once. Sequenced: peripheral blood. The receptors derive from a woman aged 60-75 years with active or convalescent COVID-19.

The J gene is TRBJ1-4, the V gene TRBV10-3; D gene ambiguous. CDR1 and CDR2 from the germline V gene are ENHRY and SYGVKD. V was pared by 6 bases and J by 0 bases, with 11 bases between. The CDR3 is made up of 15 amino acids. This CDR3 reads CAISSTDTTNEKLFF. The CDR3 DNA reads TGTGCCATCAGCTCCACAGATACAACTAATGAAAAACTGTTTTTT.

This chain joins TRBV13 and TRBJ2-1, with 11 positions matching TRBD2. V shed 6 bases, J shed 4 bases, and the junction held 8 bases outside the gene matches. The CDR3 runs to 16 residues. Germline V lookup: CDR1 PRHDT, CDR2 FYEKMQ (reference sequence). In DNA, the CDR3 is TGTGCCAGCAGATACCTAGCGGGGGGAAAATACAATGAGCAGTTCTTC. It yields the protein CASRYLAGGKYNEQFF.

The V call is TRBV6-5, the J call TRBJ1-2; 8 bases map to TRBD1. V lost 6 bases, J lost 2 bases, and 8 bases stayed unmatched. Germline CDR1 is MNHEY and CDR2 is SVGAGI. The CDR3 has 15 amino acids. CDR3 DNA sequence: TGTGCCAGCAGAACCGGGACAGGAGGGAACTATGGCTACACCTTC. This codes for CASRTGTGGNYGYTF.

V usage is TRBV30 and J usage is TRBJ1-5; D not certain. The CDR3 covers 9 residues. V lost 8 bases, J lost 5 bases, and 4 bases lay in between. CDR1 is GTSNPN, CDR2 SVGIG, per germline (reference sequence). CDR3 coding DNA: TGTGCCCTCTATCAGCCCCAGCATTTT. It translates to CALYQPQHF.

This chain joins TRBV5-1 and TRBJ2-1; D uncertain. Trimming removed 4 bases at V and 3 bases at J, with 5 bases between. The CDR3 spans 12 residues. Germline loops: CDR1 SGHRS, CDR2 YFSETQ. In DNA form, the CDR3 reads TGCGCCAGCAGCCCCAACTACAATGAGCAGTTCTTC. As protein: CASSPNYNEQFF.

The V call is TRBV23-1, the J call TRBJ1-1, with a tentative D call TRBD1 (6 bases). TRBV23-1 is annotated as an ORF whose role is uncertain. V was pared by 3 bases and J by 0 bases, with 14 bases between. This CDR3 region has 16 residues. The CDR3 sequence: CASSQLQGTVNTEAFF. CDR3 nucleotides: TGCGCCAGCAGTCAGCTACAGGGAACGGTGAACACTGAAGCTTTCTTT.

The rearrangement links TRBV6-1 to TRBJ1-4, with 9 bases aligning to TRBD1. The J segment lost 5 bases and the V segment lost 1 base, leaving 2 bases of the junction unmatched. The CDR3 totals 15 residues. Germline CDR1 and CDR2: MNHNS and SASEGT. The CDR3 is CASSEVTGGNEKLFF. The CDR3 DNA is TGTGCCAGCAGTGAAGTAACAGGGGGCAATGAAAAACTGTTTTTT.

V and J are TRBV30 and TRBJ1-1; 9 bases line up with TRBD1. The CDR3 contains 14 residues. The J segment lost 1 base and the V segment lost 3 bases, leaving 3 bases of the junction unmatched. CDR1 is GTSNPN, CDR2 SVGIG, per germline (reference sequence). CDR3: CAWSRTGANTEAFF. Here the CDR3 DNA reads TGTGCCTGGAGCCGGACAGGGGCGAACACTGAAGCTTTCTTT. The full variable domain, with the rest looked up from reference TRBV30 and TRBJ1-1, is SQTIHQWPATLVQPVGSPLSLECTVEGTSNPNLYWYRQAAGRGLQLLFYSVGIGQISSEVPQNLSASRPQDRQFILSSKKLLLSDSGFYLCAWSRTGANTEAFFGQGTRLTVV.

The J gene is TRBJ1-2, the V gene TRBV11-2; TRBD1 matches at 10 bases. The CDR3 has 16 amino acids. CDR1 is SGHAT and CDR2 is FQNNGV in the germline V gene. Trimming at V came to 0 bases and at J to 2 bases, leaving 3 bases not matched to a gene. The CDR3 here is CASSLDRTGGNYGYTF. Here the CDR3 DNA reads TGTGCCAGCAGCTTAGATCGGACAGGGGGAAACTATGGCTACACCTTC.

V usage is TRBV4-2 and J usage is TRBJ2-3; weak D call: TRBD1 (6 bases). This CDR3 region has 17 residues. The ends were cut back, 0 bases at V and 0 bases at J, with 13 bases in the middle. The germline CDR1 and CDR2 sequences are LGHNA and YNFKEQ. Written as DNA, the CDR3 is TGTGCCAGCAGCCAAGAGGCAGGGGCTGCTAGCACAGATACGCAGTATTTT. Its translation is CASSQEAGAASTDTQYF.

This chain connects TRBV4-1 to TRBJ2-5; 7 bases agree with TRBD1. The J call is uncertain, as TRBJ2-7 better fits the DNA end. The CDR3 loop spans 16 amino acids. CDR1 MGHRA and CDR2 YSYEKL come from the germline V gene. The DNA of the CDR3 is TGCGCCAGCAGCCCCCGTCCCCTCAGGGGGACCTACGAGCAGTACTTC. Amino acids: CASSPRPLRGTYEQYF.

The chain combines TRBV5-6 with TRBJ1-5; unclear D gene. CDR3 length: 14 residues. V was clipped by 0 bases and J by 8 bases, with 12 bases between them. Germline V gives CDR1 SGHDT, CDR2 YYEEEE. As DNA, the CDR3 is TGTGCCAGCAGCTTGGGCGGGATCCTTGAGCCCCAGCATTTT. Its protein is CASSLGGILEPQHF.